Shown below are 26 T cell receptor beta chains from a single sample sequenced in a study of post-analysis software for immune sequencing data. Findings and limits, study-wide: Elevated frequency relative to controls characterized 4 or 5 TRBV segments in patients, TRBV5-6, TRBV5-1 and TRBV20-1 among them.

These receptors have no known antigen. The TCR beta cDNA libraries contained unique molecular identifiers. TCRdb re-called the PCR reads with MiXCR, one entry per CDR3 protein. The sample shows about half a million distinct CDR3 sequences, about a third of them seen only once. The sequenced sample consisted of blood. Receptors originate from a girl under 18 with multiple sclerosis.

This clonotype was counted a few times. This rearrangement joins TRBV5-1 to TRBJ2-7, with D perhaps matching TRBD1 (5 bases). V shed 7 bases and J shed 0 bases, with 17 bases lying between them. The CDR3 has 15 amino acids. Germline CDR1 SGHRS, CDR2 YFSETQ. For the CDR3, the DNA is TGCGCCAGCCGAGGTTTGGGGCCGAACTCCTACGAGCAGTACTTC. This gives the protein CASRGLGPNSYEQYF.

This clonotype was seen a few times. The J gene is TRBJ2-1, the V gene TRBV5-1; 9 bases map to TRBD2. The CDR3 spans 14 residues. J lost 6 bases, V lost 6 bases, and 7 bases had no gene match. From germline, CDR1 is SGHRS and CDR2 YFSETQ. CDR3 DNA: TGCGCCAGCACTACGACTAGCGGTCTCAATGAGCAGTTCTTC. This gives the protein CASTTTSGLNEQFF.

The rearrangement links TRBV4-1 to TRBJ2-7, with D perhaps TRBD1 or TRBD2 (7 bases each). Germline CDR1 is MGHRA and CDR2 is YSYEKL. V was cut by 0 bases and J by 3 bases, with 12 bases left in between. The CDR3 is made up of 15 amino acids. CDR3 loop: CASSQDIRGGYEQYF. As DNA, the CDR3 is TGCGCCAGCAGCCAAGATATCAGGGGGGGCTACGAGCAGTACTTC.

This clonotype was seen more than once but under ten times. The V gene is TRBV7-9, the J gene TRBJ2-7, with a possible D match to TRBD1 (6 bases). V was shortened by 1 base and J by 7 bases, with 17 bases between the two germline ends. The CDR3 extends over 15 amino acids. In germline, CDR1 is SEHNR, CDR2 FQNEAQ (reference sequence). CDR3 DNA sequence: TGTGCCAGCAGCTTAGTATCAGGGGCAGCTGGGGAGCAGTACTTC. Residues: CASSLVSGAAGEQYF. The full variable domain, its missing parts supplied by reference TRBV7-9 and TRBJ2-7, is DTGVSQNPRHKITKRGQNVTFRCDPISEHNRLYWYRQTLGQGPEFLTYFQNEAQLEKSRLLSDRFSAERPKGSFSTLEIQRTEQGDSAMYLCASSLVSGAAGEQYFGPGTRLTVT.

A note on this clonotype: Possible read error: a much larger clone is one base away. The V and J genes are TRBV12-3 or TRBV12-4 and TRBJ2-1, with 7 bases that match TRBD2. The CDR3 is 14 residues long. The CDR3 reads CVSSSSGPYNEQFF. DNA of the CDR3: TGTGTCAGCAGCTCTAGCGGACCCTACAATGAGCAGTTCTTC.

CDR3 sequence: CASSLVGGGPEAFF. CDR3 sequence (DNA): TGTGCCAGCAGTTTAGTAGGAGGGGGCCCTGAAGCTTTCTTT. The V gene is TRBV28, the J gene TRBJ1-1, with 7 bases identical to TRBD1. V dropped 2 bases and J dropped 6; count of bases not matched to a gene: 6. This CDR3 is built from 14 residues. CDR1 MDHEN and CDR2 SYDVKM come from the germline V gene.

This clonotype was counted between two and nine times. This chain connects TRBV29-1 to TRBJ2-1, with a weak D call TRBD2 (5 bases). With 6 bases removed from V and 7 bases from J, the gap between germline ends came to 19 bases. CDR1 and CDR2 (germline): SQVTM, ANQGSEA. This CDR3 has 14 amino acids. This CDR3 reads CSVDPMGGWNEQFF. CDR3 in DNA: TGCAGCGTCGATCCGATGGGCGGGTGGAATGAGCAGTTCTTC.

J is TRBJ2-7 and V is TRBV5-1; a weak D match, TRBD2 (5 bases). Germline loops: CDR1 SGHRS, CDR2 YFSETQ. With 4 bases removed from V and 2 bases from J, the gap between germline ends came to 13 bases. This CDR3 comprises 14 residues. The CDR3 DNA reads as TGCGCCAGCAGCGACTACGGGGTACCCTACGAGCAGTACTTC. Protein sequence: CASSDYGVPYEQYF.

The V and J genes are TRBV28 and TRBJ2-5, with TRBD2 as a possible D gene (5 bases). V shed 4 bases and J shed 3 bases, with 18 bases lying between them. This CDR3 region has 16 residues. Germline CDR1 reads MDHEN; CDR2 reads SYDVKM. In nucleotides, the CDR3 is TGTGCCAGCAGTTCTCGTATGGTTTTGAGGGAAGAGACCCAGTACTTC. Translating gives CASSSRMVLREETQYF.

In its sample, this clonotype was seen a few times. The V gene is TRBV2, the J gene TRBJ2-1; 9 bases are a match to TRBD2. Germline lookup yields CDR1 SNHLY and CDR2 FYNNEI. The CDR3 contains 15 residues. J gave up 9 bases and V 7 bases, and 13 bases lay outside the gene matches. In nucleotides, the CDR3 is TGTGCCAGCAACCCGGGACTAGCTCTACTGGGTGAGCAGTTCTTC. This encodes CASNPGLALLGEQFF.

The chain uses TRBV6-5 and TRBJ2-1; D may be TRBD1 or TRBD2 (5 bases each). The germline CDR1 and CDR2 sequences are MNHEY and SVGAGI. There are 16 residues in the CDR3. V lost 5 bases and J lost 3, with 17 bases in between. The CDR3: CASSHPGRGIYNEQFF. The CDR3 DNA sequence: TGTGCCAGCAGTCACCCGGGACGGGGAATCTACAATGAGCAGTTCTTC.

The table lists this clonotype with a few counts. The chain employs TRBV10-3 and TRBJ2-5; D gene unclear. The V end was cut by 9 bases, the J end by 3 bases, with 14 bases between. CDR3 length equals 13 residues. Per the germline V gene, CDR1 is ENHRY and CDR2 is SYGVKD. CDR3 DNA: TGTGCCATTAACGCCCGACCGGAAGAGACCCAGTACTTC. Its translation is CAINARPEETQYF.

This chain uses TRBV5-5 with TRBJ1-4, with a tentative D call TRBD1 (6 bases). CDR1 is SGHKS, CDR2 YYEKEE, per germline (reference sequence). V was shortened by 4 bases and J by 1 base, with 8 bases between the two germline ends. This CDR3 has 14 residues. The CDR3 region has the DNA TGTGCCAGCAGCCCCAGGGGAACTAATGAAAAACTGTTTTTT. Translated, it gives CASSPRGTNEKLFF.

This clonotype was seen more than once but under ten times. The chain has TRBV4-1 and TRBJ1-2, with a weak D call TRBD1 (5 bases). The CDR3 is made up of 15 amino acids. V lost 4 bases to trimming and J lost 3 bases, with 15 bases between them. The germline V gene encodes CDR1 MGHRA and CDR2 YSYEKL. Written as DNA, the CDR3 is TGCGCCAGCAGCCCCGACGAGGGGCTGTACTATGGCTACACCTTC. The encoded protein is CASSPDEGLYYGYTF.

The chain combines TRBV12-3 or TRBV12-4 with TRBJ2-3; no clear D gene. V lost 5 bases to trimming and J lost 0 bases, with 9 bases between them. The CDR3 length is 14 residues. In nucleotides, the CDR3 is TGTGCCAGCAGTCCCCAGATAAGCACAGATACGCAGTATTTT. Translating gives CASSPQISTDTQYF.

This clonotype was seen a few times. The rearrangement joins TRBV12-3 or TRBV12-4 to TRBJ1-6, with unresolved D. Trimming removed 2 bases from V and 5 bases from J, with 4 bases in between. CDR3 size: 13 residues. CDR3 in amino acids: CASSLMDNSPLHF. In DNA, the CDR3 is TGTGCCAGCAGTTTAATGGATAATTCACCCCTCCACTTT.

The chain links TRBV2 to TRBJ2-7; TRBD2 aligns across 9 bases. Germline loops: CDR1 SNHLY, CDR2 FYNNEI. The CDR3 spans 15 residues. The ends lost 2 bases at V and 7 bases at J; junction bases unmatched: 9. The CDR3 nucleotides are TGTGCCAGCAGTGAATTCGGCGGGGGGGCGGGTGAGCAGTACTTC. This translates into CASSEFGGGAGEQYF.

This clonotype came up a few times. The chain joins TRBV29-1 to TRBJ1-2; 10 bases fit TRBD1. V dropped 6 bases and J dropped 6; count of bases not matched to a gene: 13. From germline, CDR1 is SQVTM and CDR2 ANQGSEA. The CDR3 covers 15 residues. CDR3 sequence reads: CSVGTGTGDRHGYTF. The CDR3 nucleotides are TGCAGCGTCGGAACCGGGACAGGGGATAGGCATGGCTACACCTTC.

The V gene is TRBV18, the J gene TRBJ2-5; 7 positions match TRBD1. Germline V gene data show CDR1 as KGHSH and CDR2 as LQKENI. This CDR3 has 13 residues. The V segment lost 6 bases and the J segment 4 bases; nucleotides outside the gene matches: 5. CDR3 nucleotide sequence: TGTGCCAGCTCCGGGACAGCCCGAGAGACCCAGTACTTC. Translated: CASSGTARETQYF.

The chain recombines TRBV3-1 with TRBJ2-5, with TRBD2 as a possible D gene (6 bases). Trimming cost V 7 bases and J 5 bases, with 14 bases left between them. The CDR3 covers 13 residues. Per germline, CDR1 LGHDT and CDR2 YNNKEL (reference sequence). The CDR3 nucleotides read TGTGCCAGCACCCCCCCAAGCGGGGAGACCCAGTACTTC. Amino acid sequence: CASTPPSGETQYF.

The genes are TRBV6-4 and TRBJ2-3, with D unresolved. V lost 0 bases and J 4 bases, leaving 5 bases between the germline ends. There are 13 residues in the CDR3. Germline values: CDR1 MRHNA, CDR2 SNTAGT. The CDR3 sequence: CASSDSGADTQYF. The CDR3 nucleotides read TGTGCCAGCAGTGACTCTGGGGCAGATACGCAGTATTTT.

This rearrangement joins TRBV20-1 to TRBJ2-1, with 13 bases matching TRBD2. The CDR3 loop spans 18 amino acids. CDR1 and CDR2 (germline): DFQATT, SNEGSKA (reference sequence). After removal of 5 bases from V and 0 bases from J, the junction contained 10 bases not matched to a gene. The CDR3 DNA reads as TGCAGTGCTCTTCGGACTAGCGGGGGAGACAGCTCCTACAATGAGCAGTTCTTC. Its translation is CSALRTSGGDSSYNEQFF.

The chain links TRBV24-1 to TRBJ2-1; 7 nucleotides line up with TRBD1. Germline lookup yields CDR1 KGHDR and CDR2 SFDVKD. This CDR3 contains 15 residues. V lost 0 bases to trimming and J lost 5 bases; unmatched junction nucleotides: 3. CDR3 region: CATSDLVQGNNEQFF. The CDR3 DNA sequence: TGTGCCACCAGTGATTTGGTACAGGGGAACAATGAGCAGTTCTTC.

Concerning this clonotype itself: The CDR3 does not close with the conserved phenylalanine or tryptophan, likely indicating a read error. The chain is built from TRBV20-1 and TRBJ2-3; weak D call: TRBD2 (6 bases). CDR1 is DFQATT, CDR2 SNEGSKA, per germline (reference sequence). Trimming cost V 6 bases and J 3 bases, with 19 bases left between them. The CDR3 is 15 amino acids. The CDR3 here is CSATRTIFATDTQYL. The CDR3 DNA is TGCAGTGCAACTCGGACTATTTTCGCTACAGATACGCAGTATTTG.

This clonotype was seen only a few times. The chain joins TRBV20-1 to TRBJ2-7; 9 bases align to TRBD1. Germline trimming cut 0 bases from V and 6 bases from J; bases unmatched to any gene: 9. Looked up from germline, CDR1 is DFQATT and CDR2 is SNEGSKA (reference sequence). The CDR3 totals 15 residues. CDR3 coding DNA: TGCAGTGCTAGAGATCTAGTTTTGACAGGGGGCGAGCAGTACTTC. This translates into CSARDLVLTGGEQYF.

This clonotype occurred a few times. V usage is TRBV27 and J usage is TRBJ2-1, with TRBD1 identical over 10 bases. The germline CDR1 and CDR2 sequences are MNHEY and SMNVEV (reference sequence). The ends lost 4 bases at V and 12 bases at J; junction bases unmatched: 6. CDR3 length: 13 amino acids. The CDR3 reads CASSSDRGLRQFF. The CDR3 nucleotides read TGTGCCAGCAGTTCCGACAGGGGGCTAAGGCAGTTCTTC.